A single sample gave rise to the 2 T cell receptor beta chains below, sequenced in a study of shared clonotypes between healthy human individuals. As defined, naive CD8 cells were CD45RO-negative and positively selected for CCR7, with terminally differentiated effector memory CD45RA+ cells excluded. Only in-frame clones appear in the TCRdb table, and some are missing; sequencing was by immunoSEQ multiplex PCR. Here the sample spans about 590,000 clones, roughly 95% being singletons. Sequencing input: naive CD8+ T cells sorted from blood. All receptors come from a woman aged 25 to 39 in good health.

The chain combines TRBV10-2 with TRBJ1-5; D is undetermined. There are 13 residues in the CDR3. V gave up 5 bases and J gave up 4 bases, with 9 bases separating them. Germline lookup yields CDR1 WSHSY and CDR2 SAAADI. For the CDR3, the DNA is TGCGCCAGCAGTTCGGACGGTAATCAGCCCCAGCATTTT. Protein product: CASSSDGNQPQHF.

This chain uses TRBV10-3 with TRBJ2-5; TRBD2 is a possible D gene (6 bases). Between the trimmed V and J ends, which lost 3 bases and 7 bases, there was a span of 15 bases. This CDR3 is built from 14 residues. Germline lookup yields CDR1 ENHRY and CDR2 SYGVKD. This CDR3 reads CAISDIVAGRTQYF. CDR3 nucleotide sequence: TGTGCCATCAGTGATATCGTCGCGGGGCGGACCCAGTACTTC.